The TCR beta chain under discussion was sequenced for a study of blood T cell repertoires in COVID-19. Study details: There were acute and convalescent COVID-19 samples, and they came from the United States, Italy and Spain. The analysed material was cDNA or gDNA that came from T cells, B-cell-depleted T cells, or PBMCs.

This clone appeared once. In the original processing: Cell counts per sample came from amplifying reference gene primers. Here immunoSEQ multiplex PCR was the method, and the copy in TCRdb shows in-frame clones only, minus some. That table supplies the V and J calls and clone size; D and trimming were determined from the DNA. There are 130,000 or so clones in the sample; 85% to 90% occur only once, and approximately 8% lies in the top ten. Trimming removed 4 bases at V and 3 bases at J, with 14 bases between. This CDR3 has 15 amino acids. Germline CDR1 reads MNHNS; CDR2 reads SASEGT. This TCR came from a woman in her sixties with acute or convalescent COVID-19. The sample taken for sequencing was peripheral blood. The chain recombines TRBV6-1 with TRBJ2-3; D is uncertain. This chain's CDR3 is CASSGAPPRTDTQYF. DNA for the CDR3: TGTGCCAGCAGTGGAGCCCCCCCGCGGACAGATACGCAGTATTTT.